What follows describes a single TCR beta chain. No count is recorded, yet this clonotype rates as medium-sized (0.01 to 0.1%) from its frequency. Its antigen has not been determined. These data are taken from a study of CXCR3-negative and CXCR3-positive naive CD8 T cells (dated by TCRdb to between 2019 and 2020). For the wider study: Roughly 140 million TRB reads were obtained in total, roughly 1.5 +/- 0.3 million reads per library. For the TRBV-TRBJ cluster analysis, the naive subsets came from roughly 5 donors, while the memory cells came from 3 donors. The diversity and physicochemical repertoire analyses included under 12 donors pooled from two independent experiments.

Results the study describes overall, beyond this receptor: Freshly isolated PBMCs were used for most assays because CXCR3 expression partially decreased after cryopreservation. Within the same donor, TRBV-TRBJ usage looked similar between naive CXCR3-negative and CXCR3-positive cells, but memory cells had distinct patterns. TRB CDR3s from CXCR3-positive naive cells showed higher hydrophobicity (lower Kidera factor 4), lower energy, and higher strength and volume indices than CXCR3-negative naive cells. Comparably high repertoire diversity was found in both naive subsets, whereas much lower repertoire diversity was found in memory CD8+ T cells. Because surface CD5, which is linked to self-reactivity in mice, was comparable between the naive subsets, TCR interaction strength was also inferred from the physicochemical properties of TRB CDR3s.

For each CD8+ T cell subset, flow sorting was done in triplicate, and a few hundred thousand cells per subset went directly into RLT lysis buffer. To exclude memory contaminants, naive CD8+ T cells were stringently defined as CD45RO-CCR7+CD27+CD95-. Using standard density gradient centrifugation, peripheral blood mononuclear cells were isolated from buffy coats. A FACSAria III was used to flow-sort naive CXCR3-negative and CXCR3-positive CD8+ T cells. An RNeasy Mini Kit was used to extract total RNA from the sorted cells. CDR1 and CDR2 (SEHNR, FQNEAQ) derive from the germline V gene (reference sequence). From the cysteine up to the phenylalanine, the CDR3 has a length of 12 residues. The DNA sequence is not available. The instrument given in TCRdb is NextSeq 550. The Human TCR Profiling Kit (MiLaboratory) was used to prepare UMI-labeled 5' RACE TRB cDNA libraries. cDNA synthesis used the entire amount of extracted RNA, and PCR amplification then used the entire amount of cDNA produced. Libraries were prepared in parallel with an identical number of PCR cycles. The authors processed their data as follows. About 48,000 +/- 9,800 unique UMI-labeled TRB cDNA molecules per library were extracted with MIGEC and MiXCR, with at least two reads per UMI required. Each library averaged roughly 40,000 +/- 10,000 functional in-frame TRB CDR3 nucleotide clonotypes without stop codons. After downsampling to 5000 UMI-labeled TRB molecules per sample, diversity metrics such as normalized Shannon-Wiener and Chao1 were calculated in VDJtools. For the central five CDR3 residues, VDJtools calculated physicochemical properties weighted by clonotype size, namely interaction energy, strength, volume and Kidera factor 4. With the reads reprocessed by TCRdb, a single entry stands for each CDR3 protein sequence and no DNA is reported. The V and J calls were determined by TCRdb, not by the authors. The sample's own table lists about 9,100 distinct CDR3 sequences. About 0.93% of the sample is in the top ten clones.

This TCR was recovered from a human donor in good health. Some clones in this sample may be carry-over from other donors' samples. Sequencing was done on a sample of naive CXCR3- CD8+ T cells from blood. This specimen's cell subset or site label, per the study, means: CD45RO-CCR7+CD27+CD95- naive CD8+ T cells lacking CXCR3 (TNR3-). The V and J segments used are TRBV7-9 and TRBJ1-1. CDR3 loop: CASSLRDLEAFF.